These 26 T cell receptor beta chains came from one sample sequenced in a study of Tregs in tolerant kidney transplant recipients. Libraries were prepared by immunoSEQ multiplex PCR; TCRdb keeps only in-frame clonotypes and omits some of them. The data show roughly 250,000 clones, about four fifths seen once. Sequenced: CD4+ T cells from blood. The source of these receptors is a human donor in good health.

The CDR3 coding sequence is TGTGCCAGCAGCGTAGCTACGCAGATCTTAAACACTGAAGCTTTCTTT. Its translation is CASSVATQILNTEAFF. The chain links TRBV9 to TRBJ1-1; unclear D gene. Germline lookup yields CDR1 SGDLS and CDR2 YYNGEE. The CDR3 covers 16 residues. V lost 0 bases and J 2 bases, leaving 14 bases between the germline ends.

This chain uses TRBV15 with TRBJ2-7; perhaps TRBD2 as D (7 bases). Germline V gene lookup returns CDR1 LNHNV and CDR2 YYDKDF (reference sequence). The CDR3 has 14 amino acids. V lost 0 bases, J lost 11 bases, and 17 bases lay in between. The CDR3, as DNA: TGTGCCACCAGCAGAGATCCCCGGGGGGCCATAGAGTACTTC. The encoded protein is CATSRDPRGAIEYF.

This clone was picked up one time. The rearrangement uses TRBV12-5 and TRBJ1-1, with 8 bases that match TRBD1. From germline, CDR1 is LGHNT and CDR2 FRNRAP. Trimming cost V 1 base and J 2 bases; bases outside gene matches: 3. The CDR3 runs to 15 residues. CDR3 in amino acids: CASGLGQGTNTEAFF. The CDR3 DNA sequence: TGTGCTAGTGGTTTGGGACAGGGGACCAACACTGAAGCTTTCTTT.

The J gene is TRBJ1-1, the V gene TRBV5-4; D is uncertain. This CDR3 region has 13 residues. With 3 bases removed from V and 1 base from J, the gap between germline ends came to 7 bases. Germline loops: CDR1 SGHNT, CDR2 YYREEE (reference sequence). The CDR3 is CASSSPKNTEAFF. The CDR3 coding sequence is TGTGCCAGCAGCTCCCCCAAGAACACTGAAGCTTTCTTT.

The chain employs TRBV2 and TRBJ2-7; 8 nucleotides line up with TRBD2. The CDR3 extends over 18 amino acids. After removal of 1 base from V and 1 base from J, the junction contained 12 bases not matched to a gene. In germline, CDR1 is SNHLY, CDR2 FYNNEI. In nucleotides, the CDR3 is TGTGCCAGCAGTGAAGGGGTTGGACTAGCCCCCGGGTCCTACGAGCAGTACTTC. It codes for CASSEGVGLAPGSYEQYF. The variable domain in full, completed from reference TRBV2 and TRBJ2-7, reads EPEVTQTPSHQVTQMGQEVILRCVPISNHLYFYWYRQILGQKVEFLVSFYNNEISEKSEIFDDQFSVERPDGSNFTLKIRSTKLEDSAMYFCASSEGVGLAPGSYEQYFGPGTRLTVT.

V is TRBV30 and J is TRBJ2-6, with 8 bases lining up with TRBD1. The CDR3 spans 15 residues. J was trimmed by 2 bases and V by 6 bases; bases with no gene match: 6. The V gene's germline CDR1 is GTSNPN and CDR2 SVGIG (reference sequence). DNA of the CDR3: TGTGCCTGCTCCACAGGGGGGCCTGGGGCCAACGTCCTGACTTTC. Amino acid sequence: CACSTGGPGANVLTF.

The chain joins TRBV7-2 to TRBJ1-2, with TRBD1 identical over 7 bases. CDR3 length: 15 residues. Germline V lookup: CDR1 SGHTA, CDR2 FQGNSA. V gave up 2 bases and J gave up 6 bases; unmatched junction bases: 9. CDR3 bases: TGTGCCAGCAGCTTACTAGTTTGGGGGACAGATGGCTACACCTTC. It translates to CASSLLVWGTDGYTF.

This chain connects TRBV6-5 to TRBJ2-4, with TRBD1 identical over 7 bases. The CDR3 sequence is 13 residues long. Germline assignment: CDR1 MNHEY and CDR2 SVGAGI. The ends lost 5 bases at V and 6 bases at J; junction bases unmatched: 4. CDR3 protein: CASSPRDRNIQYF. Here the CDR3 DNA reads TGTGCCAGCAGTCCTCGGGACAGAAACATTCAGTACTTC.

The V call is TRBV7-9, the J call TRBJ2-6; tentatively, D is TRBD2 (5 bases). CDR1 SEHNR and CDR2 FQNEAQ come from the germline V gene (reference sequence). The CDR3 loop spans 17 amino acids. Deletions cut 5 bases from V and 11 bases from J, with 25 bases between. This CDR3 is CASSLPWTGLGSDVLTF. Written as DNA, the CDR3 is TGTGCCAGCAGCCTCCCTTGGACGGGATTGGGGTCGGACGTCCTGACTTTC.

V gene TRBV5-8 combines with J gene TRBJ2-5, with 7 positions matching TRBD2. This CDR3 comprises 15 residues. Germline trimming cut 2 bases from V and 0 bases from J; bases unmatched to any gene: 4. Germline assignment: CDR1 SGHTS and CDR2 YDEGEE. This CDR3 reads CASSLGSGYQETQYF. The CDR3 DNA is TGTGCCAGCAGCTTAGGTAGCGGGTACCAAGAGACCCAGTACTTC. Full variable domain (remainder filled in from reference TRBV5-8 and TRBJ2-5): EAGVTQSPTHLIKTRGQQATLRCSPISGHTSVYWYQQALGLGLQFLLWYDEGEERNRGNFPPRFSGRQFPNYSSELNVNALELEDSALYLCASSLGSGYQETQYFGPGTRLLVL.

The CDR3 DNA reads TGTGCCAGCAGCGGACGACAAGGGATTCAGCCCCAGCATTTT. Its protein is CASSGRQGIQPQHF. V usage is TRBV7-8 and J usage is TRBJ1-5, with D unresolved. Trimming took off 5 bases at V and 6 bases at J, with 14 bases between the two ends. The CDR3 totals 14 residues. Looked up from germline, CDR1 is SGHVS and CDR2 is FQNEAQ.

The chain links TRBV18 to TRBJ2-2; 7 nucleotides line up with TRBD1. With V trimmed by 3 bases and J by 2 bases, 3 bases remained unmatched. Germline V gene data show CDR1 as KGHSH and CDR2 as LQKENI. The CDR3 has 15 residues. For the CDR3, the DNA is TGTGCCAGCTCACCCCGGGACAGAAACACCGGGGAGCTGTTTTTT. As protein: CASSPRDRNTGELFF.

The chain links TRBV11-3 to TRBJ2-1; 14 bases are a match to TRBD2. V lost 5 bases and J lost 0; bases outside the gene matches: 9. The CDR3 is 19 amino acids. CDR1 SGHNT and CDR2 YENEEA come from the germline V gene. The CDR3 protein is CASSTGTSGRMGSYNEQFF. For the CDR3, the DNA is TGTGCCAGCAGCACCGGGACTAGCGGGAGAATGGGCTCCTACAATGAGCAGTTCTTC.

This sequence joins TRBV19 and TRBJ2-6, with D perhaps assigned TRBD1 or TRBD2 (5 bases each). This CDR3 is 17 amino acids long. The V end lost 3 bases, the J end lost 0 bases, and 12 bases lay between the germline ends. CDR1 is LNHDA, CDR2 SQIVND, per germline (reference sequence). The CDR3 loop reads CASSIEGLGSGANVLTF. The DNA for the CDR3 is TGTGCCAGTAGTATCGAGGGGCTCGGCTCTGGGGCCAACGTCCTGACTTTC.

On this clone: At one end the junction does not follow the germline gene, possibly because of a read error. This chain joins TRBV27 and TRBJ2-1; D not resolved. CDR1 is MNHEY and CDR2 is SMNVEV in the germline V gene (reference sequence). CDR3 size: 14 residues. The CDR3 DNA is TGTGCCGGCAGAGTAGGGCCGGAGCACAATGAGCAGTTCTTC. This sequence encodes CAGRVGPEHNEQFF.

This chain links TRBV5-1 with TRBJ2-5, with D uncertain. Germline-derived CDR1 and CDR2 are SGHRS and YFSETQ. The CDR3 is made up of 14 amino acids. V lost 0 bases and J lost 5, with 11 bases in between. CDR3 bases: TGCGCCAGCAGCTTGGATCTGGCCGAGGAGACCCAGTACTTC. Protein product: CASSLDLAEETQYF. The complete variable domain, with remaining parts taken from reference TRBV5-1 and TRBJ2-5, reads KAGVTQTPRYLIKTRGQQVTLSCSPISGHRSVSWYQQTPGQGLQFLFEYFSETQRNKGNFPGRFSGRQFSNSRSEMNVSTLELGDSALYLCASSLDLAEETQYFGPGTRLLVL.

The J gene is TRBJ1-3, the V gene TRBV15, with unresolved D. Germline lookup yields CDR1 LNHNV and CDR2 YYDKDF (reference sequence). Trimming pared 0 bases from V and 0 bases from J, leaving 12 bases between. The CDR3 runs 17 residues. The CDR3 region is CATSREGTRSSGNTIYF. CDR3 DNA sequence: TGTGCCACCAGCAGAGAGGGAACCAGAAGCTCTGGAAACACCATATATTTT. The full variable domain, its missing parts supplied by reference TRBV15 and TRBJ1-3, is DAMVIQNPRYQVTQFGKPVTLSCSQTLNHNVMYWYQQKSSQAPKLLFHYYDKDFNNEADTPDNFQSRRPNTSFCFLDIRSPGLGDTAMYLCATSREGTRSSGNTIYFGEGSWLTVV.

This clone appeared a single time. The chain links TRBV27 to TRBJ2-7, with a weak D call TRBD2 (5 bases). Per the germline V gene, CDR1 is MNHEY and CDR2 is SMNVEV (reference sequence). This CDR3 comprises 14 residues. The V end lost 3 bases, the J end lost 7 bases, and 16 bases lay between the germline ends. The CDR3: CASSFRGITLEQYF. CDR3 nucleotides: TGTGCCAGCAGTTTTCGGGGTATTACGCTAGAGCAGTACTTC.

The V call is TRBV7-3, the J call TRBJ1-1, with D unresolved. The CDR3 covers 13 residues. Germline lookup yields CDR1 SGHTA and CDR2 FQGTGA. V gave up 2 bases and J gave up 6 bases, with 10 bases separating them. The CDR3 loop is CASSLGAGAEAFF. Here the CDR3 DNA reads TGTGCCAGCAGCTTAGGTGCAGGCGCTGAAGCTTTCTTT.

This chain links TRBV6-1 with TRBJ1-4, with D maybe TRBD1 (6 bases). V was trimmed by 0 bases and J by 2 bases, leaving 10 bases between them. The CDR3 has 16 residues. Germline CDR1 reads MNHNS; CDR2 reads SASEGT. In DNA, the CDR3 is TGTGCCAGCAGTGAAGCGGGGGGGGCGACTAATGAAAAACTGTTTTTT. This encodes CASSEAGGATNEKLFF.

The gene calls are TRBV29-1 and TRBJ2-2; the match to TRBD1 covers 7 bases. The CDR3 consists of 14 residues. Trimming removed 1 base from V and 6 bases from J; junction bases left unmatched: 5. Germline lookup yields CDR1 SQVTM and CDR2 ANQGSEA. Here the CDR3 DNA reads TGCAGCGTTGAAGGGAAGGGGGCGGCCGGGGAGCTGTTTTTT. As protein: CSVEGKGAAGELFF.

V gene TRBV10-1 combines with J gene TRBJ1-4; D is unclear. CDR1 is WNHNN, CDR2 SYGVQD, per germline (reference sequence). V shed 3 bases and J shed 0 bases, with 14 bases lying between them. CDR3 length: 17 amino acids. Written as DNA, the CDR3 is TGCGCCAGCAGTGATCCCGTGCCGAGTGCAACTAATGAAAAACTGTTTTTT. It specifies CASSDPVPSATNEKLFF.

The rearrangement joins TRBV10-3 to TRBJ2-5, with 12 bases fitting TRBD1. The CDR3 contains 17 residues. V shed 3 bases and J 5 bases; nucleotides not matched to a gene: 10. Germline-derived CDR1 and CDR2 are ENHRY and SYGVKD. The CDR3 spells CAISDSPGQGAGETQYF. CDR3 nucleotides: TGTGCCATCAGTGATTCTCCGGGACAGGGGGCAGGGGAGACCCAGTACTTC.

The V call is TRBV15, the J call TRBJ1-1, with D unclear. Per germline, CDR1 LNHNV and CDR2 YYDKDF (reference sequence). Trimming removed 9 bases at V and 1 base at J, with 12 bases between. The CDR3 has 13 amino acids. CDR3 DNA: TGTGCCACTTCTCGGGGATCGAACACTGAAGCTTTCTTT. It is translated as CATSRGSNTEAFF.

The chain combines TRBV18 with TRBJ1-1; no firm D call. The CDR3 contains 12 residues. Germline V gives CDR1 KGHSH, CDR2 LQKENI. Trimming left V 6 bases short and J 7 bases short, with 12 bases between. The CDR3 reads CASSDTDFEAFF. The CDR3 nucleotides are TGTGCCAGCTCCGACACCGACTTTGAAGCTTTCTTT.

A single count supports this clone. The chain joins TRBV7-8 to TRBJ1-2, with a tentative D call TRBD1 (5 bases). V lost 5 bases and J 4 bases, leaving 17 bases between the germline ends. Germline lookup yields CDR1 SGHVS and CDR2 FQNEAQ. CDR3 length: 15 residues. This chain's CDR3 is CASSPGQLRGYGYTF. The CDR3 bases are TGTGCCAGCAGCCCAGGACAACTTCGAGGCTATGGCTACACCTTC.